Given below is one TCR beta chain in context. Its specificity is not known. Multiple sclerosis controls were treatment-naive patients with stable or active relapsing-remitting disease. TEMRA cells were FACS-enriched and CD8+ and CD4+ T cells negatively isolated. This record belongs to a study of CD8 T cells in Susac syndrome. Notes on the study in general: TCR sequencing and HLA analysis covered a relatively small number of individuals.

Germline V gives CDR1 SEHNR, CDR2 FQNEAQ (reference sequence). V lost 8 bases and J lost 11; bases outside the gene matches: 11. The CDR3 contains 13 residues. RNA in amounts of about 0.5 to 1 ug was reverse transcribed with random hexamers. A multiplex approach, immunoSEQ multiplex PCR, amplified TCR beta CDR3 across 54 Vbeta and 13 Jbeta. Via MiXCR, TCRdb re-called the immunoSEQ multiplex PCR reads, giving one row per CDR3 protein. The sample lists 200,000 to 250,000 distinct CDR3 sequences, approximately 95% occurring once. The origin of this receptor is a human donor with multiple sclerosis. Sequences were obtained from CD4+ T cells from PBMCs. The chain links TRBV7-9 to TRBJ1-2; 10 nucleotides line up with TRBD1. The CDR3 here is CASPPPTGGLYTF. In nucleotides, the CDR3 is TGTGCCAGCCCTCCCCCGACAGGGGGCTTGTACACCTTC. The complete variable domain, with remaining parts taken from reference TRBV7-9 and TRBJ1-2, reads DTGVSQNPRHKITKRGQNVTFRCDPISEHNRLYWYRQTLGQGPEFLTYFQNEAQLEKSRLLSDRFSAERPKGSFSTLEIQRTEQGDSAMYLCASPPPTGGLYTFGSGTRLTVV.